These 23 T cell receptor beta chains originate from one sample sequenced in a study of T cells in tumors after PD-1 blockade. The method was immunoSEQ multiplex PCR; TCRdb's version includes in-frame clones alone and lacks a portion of them. This table holds under 40,000 clones, roughly 73% found once. This specimen was PBMCs, taken after anti-PD-1 treatment. The receptors were gathered from a human donor with basal cell carcinoma.

The genes are TRBV28 and TRBJ2-2, with D possibly TRBD1 on 5 matching bases. The germline V gene has CDR1 MDHEN and CDR2 SYDVKM. This CDR3 is 16 amino acids long. The V end lost 4 bases, the J end lost 5 bases, and 17 bases lay between the germline ends. The CDR3, as DNA: TGTGCCAGCAGTTCCTTCCAGAAGGGGTCGACCGGGGAGCTGTTTTTT. Translating gives CASSSFQKGSTGELFF.

This chain connects TRBV5-1 to TRBJ2-5; 7 bases are shared with TRBD1. Germline V gene data show CDR1 as SGHRS and CDR2 as YFSETQ. The CDR3 spans 15 residues. Germline trimming cut 1 base from V and 0 bases from J; bases unmatched to any gene: 3. CDR3 sequence reads: CASSLTGTDQETQYF. CDR3 bases: TGCGCCAGCAGCTTGACGGGGACAGACCAAGAGACCCAGTACTTC.

This clone was seen once. The chain has TRBV3-1 (or the pseudogene TRBV3-2) and TRBJ2-5, with D perhaps matching TRBD2 (5 bases). Germline V lookup: CDR1 LGHDT, CDR2 YNNKEL (reference sequence). The CDR3 has 15 amino acids. V shed 2 bases and J shed 3 bases, with 13 bases lying between them. DNA of the CDR3: TGTGCCAGCAGCCAATCGCGGGTGCAAAAAGAGACCCAGTACTTC. Its translation: CASSQSRVQKETQYF.

V gene TRBV11-3 combines with J gene TRBJ2-7; D unclear. The CDR3 loop spans 14 amino acids. The germline CDR1 and CDR2 sequences are SGHNT and YENEEA. Trimming pared 1 base from V and 0 bases from J, leaving 7 bases between. CDR3 in DNA: TGTGCCAGCAGCTTAGTTCCGATCTCCTACGAGCAGTACTTC. Translating it yields CASSLVPISYEQYF.

This clone has a single count. The chain couples TRBV3-1 (or the pseudogene TRBV3-2) to TRBJ1-4; 9 positions match TRBD1. Looked up from germline, CDR1 is LGHDT and CDR2 is YNNKEL (reference sequence). There are 18 residues in the CDR3. V gave up 0 bases and J gave up 3 bases; unmatched junction bases: 8. The CDR3 reads CASSQDGKTGGSNEKLFF. CDR3 bases: TGTGCCAGCAGCCAAGACGGCAAAACAGGGGGCTCTAATGAAAAACTGTTTTTT.

The J gene is TRBJ1-4, the V gene TRBV5-5; no firm D call. This CDR3 contains 15 residues. V lost 1 base and J 3 bases, leaving 10 bases between the germline ends. Germline lookup yields CDR1 SGHKS and CDR2 YYEKEE (reference sequence). As DNA, the CDR3 is TGTGCCAGCAGCTTGTTAGGCAGGCCTAATGAAAAACTGTTTTTT. Amino acids: CASSLLGRPNEKLFF.

The chain joins TRBV14 to TRBJ2-5; no definite D call. This CDR3 spans 15 amino acids. CDR1 is SGHDN and CDR2 is FVKESK in the germline V gene. V lost 2 bases to trimming and J lost 4 bases, with 14 bases between them. The CDR3 here is CASSQNGRPPETQYF. In DNA, the CDR3 is TGTGCCAGCAGCCAAAACGGGCGCCCCCCAGAGACCCAGTACTTC.

This chain links TRBV6-6 with TRBJ2-2, with TRBD1 matching 9 bases. The CDR3 extends over 16 amino acids. The J segment lost 1 base and the V segment lost 5 bases, leaving 5 bases of the junction unmatched. Germline lookup yields CDR1 MNHNY and CDR2 SVGAGI (reference sequence). The DNA for the CDR3 is TGTGCCAGCAGTGGACAGGGGCAGTGGAACACCGGGGAGCTGTTTTTT. It encodes CASSGQGQWNTGELFF.

The genes are TRBV19 and TRBJ2-7, with D possibly matching TRBD2 (7 bases). Trimming took 3 bases from V and 4 from J, leaving 13 bases between them. The CDR3 covers 14 residues. Germline CDR1 LNHDA, CDR2 SQIVND (reference sequence). CDR3 nucleotide sequence: TGTGCCAGTAGTATGCGAGGGGGGGATTACGAGCAGTACTTC. This encodes CASSMRGGDYEQYF.

The CDR3 region is CASSLGGQVSYNEQFF. The CDR3 coding sequence is TGTGCCAGCAGCTTGGGGGGACAGGTGTCCTACAATGAGCAGTTCTTC. The rearrangement uses TRBV11-3 and TRBJ2-1; 8 nucleotides match TRBD1. This CDR3 comprises 16 residues. CDR1 and CDR2 from the germline V gene are SGHNT and YENEEA. The J segment lost 1 base and the V segment lost 3 bases, leaving 5 bases of the junction unmatched.

The rearrangement uses TRBV7-8 and TRBJ2-7, with D possibly matching TRBD2 (5 bases). This CDR3 is built from 12 residues. The germline V gene has CDR1 SGHVS and CDR2 FQNEAQ. The V end lost 5 bases, the J end lost 3 bases, and 8 bases lay between the germline ends. The CDR3 is CASSHGSYEQYF. The CDR3 coding sequence is TGTGCCAGCAGCCATGGGAGCTACGAGCAGTACTTC.

The chain employs TRBV9 and TRBJ2-3; 11 nucleotides agree with TRBD2. CDR1 is SGDLS, CDR2 YYNGEE, per germline. J lost 3 bases, V lost 0 bases, and 3 bases had no gene match. The length of the CDR3 is 16 residues. CDR3 DNA sequence: TGTGCCAGCAGCGTAGGGACTAGCGGGTCGACAGATACGCAGTATTTT. Residues: CASSVGTSGSTDTQYF.

This clone was seen a handful of times. The chain is built from TRBV28 and TRBJ1-5; D unclear. Germline V gene sequence: CDR1 MDHEN, CDR2 SYDVKM. This CDR3 comprises 13 residues. Between the trimmed V and J ends, which lost 3 bases and 7 bases, there was a span of 10 bases. CDR3 coding DNA: TGTGCCAGCAGTTTCGGAGGTCAGCAGCCCCAGCATTTT. The encoded protein is CASSFGGQQPQHF.

The rearrangement links TRBV5-1 to TRBJ2-2; TRBD1 aligns across 9 bases. Per the germline V gene, CDR1 is SGHRS and CDR2 is YFSETQ. The CDR3 has 16 amino acids. Trimming took 4 bases from V and 3 from J; bases not matched to a gene: 7. In DNA form, the CDR3 reads TGCGCCAGCAGCGGACCCGGGACAGGGCACACCGGGGAGCTGTTTTTT. Protein product: CASSGPGTGHTGELFF.

This chain links TRBV18 with TRBJ1-5; 8 nucleotides line up with TRBD1. Germline V lookup: CDR1 KGHSH, CDR2 LQKENI. This CDR3 region has 14 residues. V was clipped by 4 bases and J by 3 bases; unmatched bases: 2. This chain's CDR3 is CASSLQGVNQPQHF. The DNA of the CDR3 is TGTGCCAGCTCACTACAGGGGGTCAATCAGCCCCAGCATTTT. The complete variable domain, with remaining parts taken from reference TRBV18 and TRBJ1-5, reads NAGVMQNPRHLVRRRGQEARLRCSPMKGHSHVYWYRQLPEEGLKFMVYLQKENIIDESGMPKERFSAEFPKEGPSILRIQQVVRGDSAAYFCASSLQGVNQPQHFGDGTRLSIL.

The chain has TRBV5-1 and TRBJ2-7; maybe TRBD2 (6 bases). Germline values: CDR1 SGHRS, CDR2 YFSETQ. This CDR3 is built from 15 residues. Deletions cut 7 bases from V and 6 bases from J, with 23 bases between. CDR3 amino acids: CASAPVEGLRGEQYF. Written as DNA, the CDR3 is TGCGCCAGCGCCCCTGTGGAGGGGCTCCGGGGCGAGCAGTACTTC.

The chain is built from TRBV7-2 and TRBJ1-1; D possibly corresponds to TRBD1 (5 bases). The CDR3 consists of 18 residues. The ends were cut back, 5 bases at V and 0 bases at J, with 22 bases in the middle. Germline lookup yields CDR1 SGHTA and CDR2 FQGNSA. CDR3 sequence: CASSLALLIRGLNTEAFF. The CDR3 DNA follows: TGTGCCAGCAGCCTCGCCCTCCTTATAAGGGGTTTGAACACTGAAGCTTTCTTT.

This clone was counted a few times. The J gene is TRBJ1-1, the V gene TRBV27; no clear D. V was pared by 9 bases and J by 4 bases, with 9 bases between. The length of the CDR3 is 11 residues. CDR1 MNHEY and CDR2 SMNVEV come from the germline V gene (reference sequence). The CDR3, as DNA: TGTGCCAGTGTAGAGGGCACTGAAGCTTTCTTT. Its translation: CASVEGTEAFF.

The V gene is TRBV23-1, the J gene TRBJ2-3; a weak D match, TRBD1 (5 bases). TRBV23-1 has ORF status, its function being uncertain. V was trimmed by 0 bases and J by 0 bases, leaving 13 bases between them. This CDR3 is built from 17 residues. CDR3 in amino acids: CASSQSRGSASTDTQYF. As DNA, the CDR3 is TGCGCCAGCAGTCAATCTAGGGGCAGCGCTAGCACAGATACGCAGTATTTT.

This clone showed up many times. The chain has TRBV6-2 or TRBV6-3 and TRBJ2-3; no reliable D call. Between the trimmed V and J ends, which lost 2 bases and 3 bases, there was a span of 3 bases. The CDR3 consists of 12 residues. The germline V gene has CDR1 MNHEY and CDR2 SVGEGT. The CDR3 bases are TGTGCCAGCAGTTACGGTACAGATACGCAGTATTTT. Amino acids: CASSYGTDTQYF.

In its sample, this clone was seen a few times. This chain connects TRBV3-1 (or the pseudogene TRBV3-2) to TRBJ2-1, with no clear D. The CDR3 runs 12 residues. V dropped 0 bases and J dropped 10 bases, with 7 bases sitting between them. CDR1 and CDR2 (germline): LGHDT, YNNKEL (reference sequence). The DNA for the CDR3 is TGTGCCAGCAGCCAAGATCACGGCGAGCAGTTCTTC. This codes for CASSQDHGEQFF.

This clone appeared once. Germline is not matched at one junction end, which may reflect a read error. The chain employs TRBV3-1 (or the pseudogene TRBV3-2) and TRBJ2-7, with D possibly matching TRBD2 (5 bases). The CDR3 runs 12 residues. The germline CDR1 and CDR2 sequences are LGHDT and YNNKEL (reference sequence). CDR3 loop: CASSQGRRSWNF. DNA for the CDR3: TGTGCCAGCAGCCAAGGTCGGAGGTCATGGAATTTC.

The rearrangement links TRBV11-3 to TRBJ2-1; 7 bases map to TRBD1. The V segment lost 3 bases and the J segment 4 bases; nucleotides outside the gene matches: 3. Germline CDR1 reads SGHNT; CDR2 reads YENEEA. The CDR3 spans 14 residues. This CDR3 reads CASSFDRAYNEQFF. CDR3 DNA: TGTGCCAGCAGCTTTGACAGGGCGTACAATGAGCAGTTCTTC.